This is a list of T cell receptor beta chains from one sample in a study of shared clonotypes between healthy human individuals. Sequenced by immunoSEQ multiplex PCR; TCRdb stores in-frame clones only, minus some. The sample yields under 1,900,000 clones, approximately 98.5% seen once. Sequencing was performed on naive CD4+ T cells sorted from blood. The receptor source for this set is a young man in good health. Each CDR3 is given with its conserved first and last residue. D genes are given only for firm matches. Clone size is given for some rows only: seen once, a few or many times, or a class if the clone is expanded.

CDR3 protein: CASSRQASSYNEQFF; CDR3 DNA: TGTGCCAGTAGTAGACAGGCGAGCTCCTACAATGAGCAGTTCTTC; V gene: TRBV19; D gene: .; J gene: TRBJ2-1; clone size: .
CDR3 protein: CASSVGQREGPEQYF; CDR3 DNA: TGTGCCAGCAGCGTAGGGCAACGGGAGGGACCCGAGCAGTACTTC; V gene: TRBV9; D gene: TRBD2; J gene: TRBJ2-7; clone size: .
CDR3 protein: CASSRTSSHEQFF; CDR3 DNA: TGTGCCAGCAGCCGAACTAGCTCTCATGAGCAGTTCTTC; V gene: TRBV11-2; D gene: .; J gene: TRBJ2-1; clone size: .
CDR3 protein: CASSKRDRGRNEQFF; CDR3 DNA: TGTGCCAGCAGCAAACGGGACAGGGGGAGGAATGAGCAGTTCTTC; V gene: TRBV21-1; D gene: .; J gene: TRBJ2-1; clone size: .
CDR3 protein: CASSSSLRQGSYEQYF; CDR3 DNA: TGTGCCAGCAGCTCGTCCTTGCGACAGGGGTCCTACGAGCAGTACTTC; V gene: TRBV11-3; D gene: TRBD1; J gene: TRBJ2-7; clone size: .
CDR3 protein: CASSFGGMYEQYF; CDR3 DNA: TGTGCCAGCAGCTTTGGGGGGATGTACGAGCAGTACTTC; V gene: TRBV7-6; D gene: .; J gene: TRBJ2-7; clone size: once
CDR3 protein: CASSVAGNSAGTGTF; CDR3 DNA: TGTGCCAGCAGCGTAGCTGGAAATTCAGCCGGGACAGGCACCTTC; V gene: TRBV9; D gene: TRBD1; J gene: TRBJ1-2; clone size: .
CDR3 protein: CASSYRAKDEQYF; CDR3 DNA: TGTGCCAGCAGCTACAGGGCTAAAGACGAGCAGTACTTC; V gene: TRBV9; D gene: .; J gene: TRBJ2-7; clone size: .
CDR3 protein: CASSQVRGTEAFF; CDR3 DNA: TGCGCCAGCAGCCAAGTCAGAGGGACTGAAGCTTTCTTT; V gene: TRBV4-1; D gene: .; J gene: TRBJ1-1; clone size: .
CDR3 protein: CATGTSGRVKYNEQFF; CDR3 DNA: TGTGCCACCGGGACTAGCGGGAGAGTAAAATACAATGAGCAGTTCTTC; V gene: TRBV19; D gene: TRBD2; J gene: TRBJ2-1; clone size: .
CDR3 protein: CASSSDSLNTGELFF; CDR3 DNA: TGTGCCAGCAGCTCGGACAGCTTAAACACCGGGGAGCTGTTTTTT; V gene: TRBV7-9; D gene: .; J gene: TRBJ2-2; clone size: .
CDR3 protein: CASSQASRANYGYTF; CDR3 DNA: TGTGCCAGCAGCCAAGCCAGCCGAGCTAACTATGGCTACACCTTC; V gene: TRBV7-2; D gene: .; J gene: TRBJ1-2; clone size: once
CDR3 protein: CASSPIRSTGELFF; CDR3 DNA: TGTGCCAGCTCACCAATACGAAGCACCGGGGAGCTGTTTTTT; V gene: TRBV18; D gene: .; J gene: TRBJ2-2; clone size: .
CDR3 protein: CASRRGQGLSEQYF; CDR3 DNA: TGTGCCAGCAGGCGGGGACAGGGTTTATCCGAGCAGTACTTC; V gene: TRBV6-5; D gene: TRBD1; J gene: TRBJ2-7; clone size: .
CDR3 protein: CASSQVGPTGGYNEQFF; CDR3 DNA: TGCGCCAGCAGCCAAGTGGGTCCAACAGGGGGCTACAATGAGCAGTTCTTC; V gene: TRBV4-1; D gene: TRBD1; J gene: TRBJ2-1; clone size: .
CDR3 protein: CASSLAVGTGVGADTQYF; CDR3 DNA: TGTGCCAGCAGCTTAGCTGTCGGGACGGGAGTTGGTGCAGATACGCAGTATTTT; V gene: TRBV7-6; D gene: .; J gene: TRBJ2-3; clone size: .
CDR3 protein: CASIPAPGRDYGYTF; CDR3 DNA: TGTGCCAGCATACCCGCCCCAGGGCGTGACTATGGCTACACCTTC; V gene: TRBV7-2; D gene: .; J gene: TRBJ1-2; clone size: .
CDR3 protein: CASSLRGGTDTQYF; CDR3 DNA: TGCGCCAGCAGCTTGCGGGGGGGCACAGATACGCAGTATTTT; V gene: TRBV5-1; D gene: TRBD2; J gene: TRBJ2-3; clone size: .
CDR3 protein: CASSFARGDNGNTIYF; CDR3 DNA: TGTGCCAGCAGCTTCGCCCGAGGGGACAACGGAAACACCATATATTTT; V gene: TRBV7-6; D gene: .; J gene: TRBJ1-3; clone size: .
CDR3 protein: CASSSTYEQYF; CDR3 DNA: TGTGCCAGCAGTTCGACCTACGAGCAGTACTTC; V gene: TRBV6-5; D gene: .; J gene: TRBJ2-7; clone size: .
CDR3 protein: CASSIGQGAETQYF; CDR3 DNA: TGCGCCAGCAGCATCGGACAGGGGGCTGAGACCCAGTACTTC; V gene: TRBV5-1; D gene: TRBD1; J gene: TRBJ2-5; clone size: .
CDR3 protein: CASSVLAGQGYEQYF; CDR3 DNA: TGTGCCAGCAGCGTACTAGCGGGCCAGGGGTACGAGCAGTACTTC; V gene: TRBV9; D gene: TRBD2; J gene: TRBJ2-7; clone size: .
CDR3 protein: CASSLLTGALRTDTQYF; CDR3 DNA: TGTGCCAGCAGTCTACTAACAGGGGCTCTTCGGACAGATACGCAGTATTTT; V gene: TRBV9; D gene: TRBD1; J gene: TRBJ2-3; clone size: .
CDR3 protein: CASGLAGVYEQYF; CDR3 DNA: TGTGCCAGCGGGCTAGCGGGAGTGTACGAGCAGTACTTC; V gene: TRBV27; D gene: TRBD2; J gene: TRBJ2-7; clone size: .
CDR3 protein: CASSQDKLARQLINYEQYF; CDR3 DNA: TGTGCCAGCAGCCAAGATAAACTGGCAAGACAGCTGATTAACTACGAGCAGTACTTC; V gene: TRBV14; D gene: .; J gene: TRBJ2-7; clone size: .
CDR3 protein: CASSFDGSNQPQHF; CDR3 DNA: TGTGCCAGCAGTTTCGACGGAAGCAATCAGCCCCAGCATTTT; V gene: TRBV27; D gene: .; J gene: TRBJ1-5; clone size: .
CDR3 protein: CASSSGTERNTIYF; CDR3 DNA: TGTGCCAGCAGCTCCGGGACAGAGAGAAACACCATATATTTT; V gene: TRBV9; D gene: TRBD1; J gene: TRBJ1-3; clone size: .
CDR3 protein: CASSPHNQPQHF; CDR3 DNA: TGTGCCAGCAGTCCACATAATCAGCCCCAGCATTTT; V gene: TRBV27; D gene: .; J gene: TRBJ1-5; clone size: .
CDR3 protein: CSVATGPSSYNEQFF; CDR3 DNA: TGCAGCGTTGCTACGGGACCCTCGAGCTACAATGAGCAGTTCTTC; V gene: TRBV29-1; D gene: .; J gene: TRBJ2-1; clone size: .
CDR3 protein: CASSTGGEVLF; CDR3 DNA: TGTGCCAGCAGTACAGGGGGCGAGGTCCTCTTC; V gene: TRBV2; D gene: TRBD1; J gene: TRBJ1-2; clone size: .
CDR3 protein: CASRGTGYGYTF; CDR3 DNA: TGTGCCAGCAGGGGGACAGGCTATGGCTACACCTTC; V gene: TRBV5-4; D gene: TRBD1; J gene: TRBJ1-2; clone size: once
CDR3 protein: CASSLDGISTDTQYF; CDR3 DNA: TGCGCCAGCAGCTTGGACGGGATCAGCACAGATACGCAGTATTTT; V gene: TRBV5-1; D gene: .; J gene: TRBJ2-3; clone size: .
CDR3 protein: CASTGGGPYGYTF; CDR3 DNA: TGTGCCAGTACCGGGGGAGGGCCATATGGCTACACCTTC; V gene: TRBV19; D gene: .; J gene: TRBJ1-2; clone size: .
CDR3 protein: CASSVASSSHTGELFF; CDR3 DNA: TGTGCCAGCAGCGTAGCGTCTAGCTCCCACACCGGGGAGCTGTTTTTT; V gene: TRBV9; D gene: .; J gene: TRBJ2-2; clone size: .
CDR3 protein: CASSSLLLGRVMVF; CDR3 DNA: TGTGCCAGCAGTTCCCTTCTTTTGGGCAGGGTAATGGTCTTC; V gene: TRBV6-5; D gene: .; J gene: TRBJ2-1; clone size: .
CDR3 protein: CASTSTELRGYEQFF; CDR3 DNA: TGTGCCAGCACGTCTACCGAATTACGCGGATATGAGCAGTTCTTC; V gene: TRBV28; D gene: .; J gene: TRBJ2-1; clone size: .
CDR3 protein: CASSFQGNEQYF; CDR3 DNA: TGTGCCAGCAGTTTCCAGGGGAACGAGCAGTACTTC; V gene: TRBV28; D gene: .; J gene: TRBJ2-7; clone size: .
CDR3 protein: CASSVGGSGRSHNEQFF; CDR3 DNA: TGTGCCAGCAGCGTAGGGGGCAGCGGGAGGTCCCACAATGAGCAGTTCTTC; V gene: TRBV9; D gene: TRBD2; J gene: TRBJ2-1; clone size: .
CDR3 protein: CASSFTGSTEAFF; CDR3 DNA: TGCGCCAGCAGCTTTACAGGGAGTACAGAAGCTTTCTTT; V gene: TRBV5-1; D gene: .; J gene: TRBJ1-1; clone size: .